This is a list of T cell receptor beta chains from one sample in a study of blood T cell repertoires in COVID-19. Produced via immunoSEQ multiplex PCR; TCRdb's table is partial and in-frame only. The data contain around 78,000 clones, around nine tenths of them seen just once; the ten biggest clones take up approximately 6.3%. The sequencing sample was made of peripheral blood. Every receptor here comes from a man aged 50-60 years with active COVID-19. The CDR3 runs from the conserved cysteine through the conserved F or W. Fields, in order: D gene, clone size, J gene, V gene, CDR3 DNA, CDR3 protein. The D gene is left open where the match is weak. Clone size is not always given. Where it is, it says once, few, many or a class for expanded clones.

>TRBD1|NA|TRBJ2-3|TRBV28
TGTGCCAGCAGTGTAGGGACAGGGGGCACAGATACGCAGTATTTT
CASSVGTGGTDTQYF
>TRBD1|NA|TRBJ1-1|TRBV6-5
TGTGCCAGCAGACGACAGGGGGCCAGGACTGAAGCTTTCTTT
CASRRQGARTEAFF
>NA|NA|TRBJ1-4|TRBV18
TGTGCCAGCTCACCACCGTCCAGGGGATCGGGTGAAAAACTGTTTTTT
CASSPPSRGSGEKLFF
>NA|NA|TRBJ1-1|TRBV2
TGTGCCAGCAGTGGACCGGGATCAGTGAAAACTTTCTTT
CASSGPGSVKTFF
>NA|NA|TRBJ2-2|TRBV7-2
TGTGCCAGCAGCCCCTATTCGAACACCGGGGAGCTGTTTTTT
CASSPYSNTGELFF
>TRBD2|NA|TRBJ2-3|TRBV4-2
TGTGCCAGCAGCCAAGATCCCCCAGCGGGGGATGCAGATACGCAGTATTTT
CASSQDPPAGDADTQYF
>TRBD1|few|TRBJ1-4|TRBV5-5
TGTGCCAGCAGCAAGACAGGGAATCACGATGAAAAACTGTTTTTT
CASSKTGNHDEKLFF
>TRBD1|few|TRBJ2-7|TRBV28
TGTGCCAGCAGTTCGGGGAGGACAGGGTCTGCCTACGAGCAGTACTTC
CASSSGRTGSAYEQYF
>NA|few|TRBJ1-5|TRBV12-5
TGTGCTAGTGGTTTGGACGGAGTCAATCAGCCCCAGCATTTT
CASGLDGVNQPQHF
>TRBD1|NA|TRBJ2-2|TRBV2
TGTGCCAGCAGGCAGGGGGCAGAGAACACCGGGGAGCTGTTTTTT
CASRQGAENTGELFF
>NA|NA|TRBJ2-7|TRBV3-1/TRBV3-2
TGTGCCAGCAGCCAACGGGGAACTCGGGCGTTGGGTGAGCAGTACTTC
CASSQRGTRALGEQYF
>TRBD2|once|TRBJ2-5|TRBV19
TGTGCCAGTAGTAGACTAGCGGGGGGCCCCCGCGGTCAAGAGACCCAGTACTTC
CASSRLAGGPRGQETQYF
>NA|NA|TRBJ2-3|TRBV6-5
TGTGCCAGCAGTTACCGCCGGAGTACAGATACGCAGTATTTT
CASSYRRSTDTQYF
>NA|NA|TRBJ1-6|TRBV28
TGTGCCAGCAGTCAGGGTAATAATTCACCCCTCCACTTT
CASSQGNNSPLHF
>NA|NA|TRBJ2-2|TRBV18
TGTGCCAGCTCACCAATGGCTCAGGGTCGCGCCGGGGAGCTGTTTTTT
CASSPMAQGRAGELFF
>TRBD1|NA|TRBJ1-6|TRBV4-3
TGCGCCAGCAGCCAAGATTCAGGGACAGGGAGCTCCTATAATTCACCCCTCCACTTT
CASSQDSGTGSSYNSPLHF
>TRBD1|once|TRBJ2-2|TRBV7-3
TGTGCCAGCAGCCCCCCAGGGGGGAACACCGGGGAGCTGTTTTTT
CASSPPGGNTGELFF
>NA|NA|TRBJ1-5|TRBV11-1
TGTGCCAGCAGCTTACCAGGAAGCAATCAGCCCCAGCATTTT
CASSLPGSNQPQHF
>TRBD1|NA|TRBJ2-5|TRBV2
TGTGCCAGGGCCGCCCAGGGACAGCCACAAGAGACCCAGTACTTC
CARAAQGQPQETQYF
>NA|NA|TRBJ1-2|TRBV5-4
TGTGCCAGCAGCTTGGGCGGGGGGAACTATGGCTACACCTTC
CASSLGGGNYGYTF
>TRBD1|NA|TRBJ1-1|TRBV5-1
TGCGCCAGCAGTCCGATATTCTCCGGGACAGGGGACACTGAAGCTTTCTTT
CASSPIFSGTGDTEAFF
>NA|few|TRBJ1-1|TRBV6-6
TGTGCCAGCTCCCCCTCCCAGATGAACACTGAAGCTTTCTTT
CASSPSQMNTEAFF
>TRBD1|NA|TRBJ2-7|TRBV4-3
TGCGCCAGCAGCCACGGGACAGGGCCCTCCTACGAGCAGTACTTC
CASSHGTGPSYEQYF
>TRBD2|NA|TRBJ2-7|TRBV7-2
TGTGCCAGCAGCCAACGGGGGGACTACGAGCAGTACTTC
CASSQRGDYEQYF